This is a list of T cell receptor beta chains from one sample in a study of T cell responses to AZD1222 COVID-19 vaccine. Sequencing was performed with immunoSEQ multiplex PCR; in TCRdb, only in-frame clones are kept and a portion is missing. The sample holds about 110,000 clones, around 90% seen once. The input for sequencing was peripheral blood, taken on day 0 of AZD1222 vaccination. The receptor set was obtained from an adult in good health. CDR3s leave out the opening cysteine and the closing phenylalanine or tryptophan.

cdr3_aa,cdr3_length,j_call,v_call
ASSLDTGSSAF,11,TRBJ1-1,TRBV5-8
ASRYGEAF,8,TRBJ1-1,TRBV6-5
ASSDTGKQPQH,11,TRBJ1-5,TRBV25-1
ASSLSFGGTISGANVLT,17,TRBJ2-6,TRBV27
AWSVLASNQPQH,12,TRBJ1-5,TRBV30
ASSLIAGAYEQY,12,TRBJ2-7,TRBV27
ASSHQSRGGGGYT,13,TRBJ1-2,TRBV4-3
ASSLDGRNTEAF,12,TRBJ1-1,TRBV5-4
ASSPDRLYGYT,11,TRBJ1-2,TRBV7-9
ASSLISQGGGNTEAF,15,TRBJ1-1,TRBV28
ASRTGLAGTGELF,13,TRBJ2-2,TRBV2
SALLPAGRVTNEQF,14,TRBJ2-1,TRBV29-1
ASSVGGGSGNTIY,13,TRBJ1-3,TRBV9
ASGLDHTFDEQY,12,TRBJ2-7,TRBV12-5
ASSFRATDTQY,11,TRBJ2-3,TRBV11-2
ASSQAATGIEGYT,13,TRBJ1-2,TRBV4-1
ASSLSFGQGTEAF,13,TRBJ1-1,TRBV18
ASSPGVNEQY,10,TRBJ2-7,TRBV18
ASSFPGGLAEQY,12,TRBJ2-7,TRBV7-2
ASNGGQGERLQH,12,TRBJ1-5,TRBV10-2
ASSTGLAGTGELF,13,TRBJ2-2,TRBV7-2
ASSRGLAGDNEQF,13,TRBJ2-1,TRBV3-1/TRBV3-2
ASSPGLTGELF,11,TRBJ2-2,TRBV7-3
ASSYSAGGSNPYEQY,15,TRBJ2-7,TRBV6-2/TRBV6-3
ASTQQGGTLH,10,TRBJ1-6,TRBV27
ASSLEVNQPQH,11,TRBJ1-5,TRBV7-6
ASSYAGGPTDTQY,13,TRBJ2-3,TRBV27
ASSPHPGQGRTEAF,14,TRBJ1-1,TRBV28
ASSFAAYQD,9,TRBJ2-7,TRBV12-3/TRBV12-4
ASSLYSGRTTEAF,13,TRBJ1-1,TRBV27
ASNPGQGAGNQPQH,14,TRBJ1-5,TRBV19
ASSLRGDSYEQY,12,TRBJ2-7,TRBV19
AISDPEGLAGVSYEQY,16,TRBJ2-7,TRBV10-3
ASSQDVGTSTTNEKLF,16,TRBJ1-4,TRBV4-1
ASLPGTLLNEQF,12,TRBJ2-1,TRBV7-9
ASSYYASGSYEQY,13,TRBJ2-7,TRBV6-5
ASSSGTGGSPLH,12,TRBJ1-6,TRBV5-1
ASSLSFLGGTNEKLF,15,TRBJ1-4,TRBV28
ASSLRQGSNTGELF,14,TRBJ2-2,TRBV7-6
ASRQGYNTPQH,11,TRBJ1-5,TRBV27
ASSLLPGDLSGNTIY,15,TRBJ1-3,TRBV2
ASSFIGTGAREQY,13,TRBJ2-7,TRBV28
ASSPQENYGYT,11,TRBJ1-2,TRBV18
ASSFRGRGNQPQH,13,TRBJ1-5,TRBV28
ASSPVRGKETQY,12,TRBJ2-5,TRBV7-6
ASSPSLRESFNEQF,14,TRBJ2-1,TRBV18
ASSFSSGRDTYEQY,14,TRBJ2-7,TRBV6-5
ASSLAAGGPGGTQY,14,TRBJ2-5,TRBV7-9
ASSETSGVSYNEQF,14,TRBJ2-1,TRBV25-1
ASSMGVTPTNSPLH,14,TRBJ1-6,TRBV19
ASNLQETQY,9,TRBJ2-5,TRBV30
ASRYSGIYNEQF,12,TRBJ2-1,TRBV6-2/TRBV6-3
ASSASDRHSGNTIY,14,TRBJ1-3,TRBV6-1
ASSLQGIGAF,10,TRBJ1-1,TRBV12-3/TRBV12-4